A selection of T cell receptor beta chains follows, all from one sample in a study of cytomegalovirus exposure and HLA in healthy donors. This table comes from immunoSEQ multiplex PCR, and its TCRdb copy is limited to in-frame clones, with some not included. The table has approximately 270,000 clones, roughly 89% seen once. Specimen: PBMCs. These receptors were collected from a woman aged 18-29 years in good health and CMV-seronegative. The CDR3 runs from the conserved cysteine through the conserved F or W. A D gene is named only where the DNA matches it firmly.

j_call | d_call | v_call | cdr3_nt | cdr3_aa
TRBJ2-1 | TRBD1 | TRBV19 | TGTGCCAGTAGGGGACGACAGGGGAGGAATGAGCAGTTCTTC | CASRGRQGRNEQFF
TRBJ1-5 | - | TRBV6-5 | TGTGCCAGCAGTCTTTCAGGGGTAGGCAATCAGCCCCAGCATTTT | CASSLSGVGNQPQHF
TRBJ1-2 | - | TRBV18 | TGTGCCAGCTCACCCTCGGGAGATGGCTACACCTTC | CASSPSGDGYTF
TRBJ2-3 | - | TRBV29-1 | TGCAGCGTTGTGGCAGGGTGGACAGATACGCAGTATTTT | CSVVAGWTDTQYF
TRBJ2-7 | TRBD2 | TRBV7-2 | TGTGCCAGCAGCTTAGCCGGGGGGGCCTCTTACGAGCAGTACTTC | CASSLAGGASYEQYF
TRBJ2-4 | TRBD1 | TRBV7-9 | TGTGCCAGCAGCTTAGGACAGGGTATGGACATTCAGTACTTC | CASSLGQGMDIQYF
TRBJ1-3 | - | TRBV2 | TGTGCCAGCAGACAGGGCCAGGGAGGAAACACCATATATTTT | CASRQGQGGNTIYF
TRBJ1-3 | - | TRBV29-1 | TGCAGCGTCTTCCCCGGGGATGGCTCTGGAAACACCATATATTTT | CSVFPGDGSGNTIYF
TRBJ1-2 | - | TRBV19 | TGTGCCAGTAGTATGTCGGACATAAACTATGGCTACACCTTC | CASSMSDINYGYTF
TRBJ1-6 | - | TRBV6-5 | TGTGCCAGCAGTTACTCGACCCTGGCAGGAAATTCACCCCTCCACTTT | CASSYSTLAGNSPLHF
TRBJ2-1 | TRBD2 | TRBV4-3 | TGCGCCAGCAGCCAAGATTGGAGCGGGGCCTACAATGAGCAGTTCTTC | CASSQDWSGAYNEQFF
TRBJ2-1 | - | TRBV5-1 | TGCGCCAGCAGCTTGATTAGCGCGGATGAGCAGTTCTTC | CASSLISADEQFF
TRBJ1-2 | TRBD1 | TRBV7-9 | TGTGCCAGCAGCTCACGTCCCGGGACAGGGACCTCTTCAGGTGGCTACACCTTC | CASSSRPGTGTSSGGYTF
TRBJ2-3 | - | TRBV2 | TGTGCCAGCAGTGTCTCTTCAGGGACAGATACGCAGTATTTT | CASSVSSGTDTQYF
TRBJ2-3 | TRBD2 | TRBV18 | TGTGCCAGCTGGCCTTCTAGCGGGGAGACCACTAGCACAGATACGCAGTATTTT | CASWPSSGETTSTDTQYF
TRBJ1-2 | - | TRBV4-3 | TGCGCCAGCAGCCAAGATCACAGGGCAATCCATGGCTACACCTTC | CASSQDHRAIHGYTF
TRBJ1-6 | - | TRBV4-1 | TGCGCCAGCAGCCAAGTAACCGGGGAGAGGGATTCACCCCTCCACTTT | CASSQVTGERDSPLHF